This entry lists 27 T cell receptor beta chains sequenced from one sample in a study of patients and donors after allogeneic stem cell transplantation. TCRdb redid the calling of the RT-PCR reads with MiXCR, one entry per CDR3 protein. The sample includes about a million distinct CDR3 sequences, 15% to 20% of them seen just once. Input material: blood, either unsorted or a sorted T cell fraction (not recorded which). Source of these receptors: a human donor who was either an allogeneic HSCT recipient or a stem cell or donor lymphocyte infusion donor (not recorded which). It is not recorded whose cells these are; they may come from a transplant donor.

The V gene is TRBV29-1, the J gene TRBJ2-1; weak D call: TRBD2 (5 bases). V shed 6 bases and J shed 3 bases, with 12 bases lying between them. The CDR3 is 13 residues long. Germline V gene sequence: CDR1 SQVTM, CDR2 ANQGSEA. The CDR3 loop reads CSVQPGFYNEQFF. CDR3 nucleotides: TGCAGCGTGCAACCGGGATTCTACAATGAGCAGTTCTTC.

This clonotype was counted a single time. The J gene is TRBJ2-3, the V gene TRBV7-9; 11 bases fit TRBD2. This CDR3 region has 17 residues. Trimming took 4 bases from V and 0 from J; bases not matched to a gene: 6. CDR1 and CDR2 (germline): SEHNR, FQNEAQ (reference sequence). The CDR3 region is CASSSEGLAVSTDTQYF. The CDR3 DNA is TGTGCCAGCAGCTCAGAGGGACTAGCGGTTAGCACAGATACGCAGTATTTT.

The V call is TRBV20-1, the J call TRBJ2-5; D is possibly TRBD1 (6 bases). V gave up 0 bases and J gave up 4 bases, with 12 bases separating them. Germline CDR1 reads DFQATT; CDR2 reads SNEGSKA (reference sequence). There are 14 residues in the CDR3. The CDR3 protein is CSARDLRGSETQYF. The CDR3 nucleotides read TGCAGTGCTAGAGATCTGAGGGGGTCAGAGACCCAGTACTTC.

There are a few counts of this clonotype. V gene TRBV5-1 combines with J gene TRBJ2-1, with D unresolved. Germline-derived CDR1 and CDR2 are SGHRS and YFSETQ. The CDR3 extends over 17 amino acids. The V end was cut by 3 bases, the J end by 0 bases, with 16 bases between. CDR3 nucleotides: TGCGCCAGCAGCTACCCTCGTCGGGTCGGCTCCTACAATGAGCAGTTCTTC. Its translation is CASSYPRRVGSYNEQFF.

This sequence joins TRBV5-1 and TRBJ2-5, with 7 bases that match TRBD1. The ends lost 0 bases at V and 4 bases at J; junction bases unmatched: 9. The germline gives CDR1 SGHRS, CDR2 YFSETQ. The CDR3 consists of 16 residues. CDR3 residues: CASSLVDRVVGETQYF. The CDR3 DNA follows: TGCGCCAGCAGCTTGGTTGACAGGGTTGTAGGAGAGACCCAGTACTTC. Complete variable domain (other parts from reference TRBV5-1 and TRBJ2-5): KAGVTQTPRYLIKTRGQQVTLSCSPISGHRSVSWYQQTPGQGLQFLFEYFSETQRNKGNFPGRFSGRQFSNSRSEMNVSTLELGDSALYLCASSLVDRVVGETQYFGPGTRLLVL.

This clonotype showed up just a few times. The chain links TRBV5-1 to TRBJ1-5, with D maybe TRBD1 (6 bases). Trimming removed 1 base from V and 6 bases from J, with 14 bases in between. The germline V gene encodes CDR1 SGHRS and CDR2 YFSETQ. The length of the CDR3 is 15 residues. The CDR3 region is CASSLMGGETQPQHF. CDR3 nucleotide sequence: TGCGCCAGCAGCTTGATGGGGGGCGAGACTCAGCCCCAGCATTTT.

The sample holds a few counts of this clonotype. The chain recombines TRBV27 with TRBJ1-4; tentatively, D is TRBD1 (5 bases). The CDR3 runs 17 residues. Germline V gene lookup returns CDR1 MNHEY and CDR2 SMNVEV (reference sequence). Trimming removed 2 bases at V and 8 bases at J, with 21 bases between. CDR3 loop: CASSLRLAQAYDEKLFF. In DNA form, the CDR3 reads TGTGCCAGCAGTTTAAGACTGGCACAGGCCTATGACGAAAAACTGTTTTTT.

The rearrangement links TRBV2 to TRBJ1-2; D remains unclear. Germline V gene lookup returns CDR1 SNHLY and CDR2 FYNNEI. V lost 4 bases to trimming and J lost 0 bases, with 12 bases between them. This CDR3 comprises 15 residues. The CDR3 nucleotides read TGTGCCAGCAGTGCCCAAGACATCGCTAACTATGGCTACACCTTC. Its protein is CASSAQDIANYGYTF.

Only a few counts were recorded for this clonotype. The chain uses TRBV6-2 or TRBV6-3 and TRBJ2-1, with TRBD2 as a possible D gene (7 bases). Germline CDR1 reads MNHEY; CDR2 reads SVGEGT. V gave up 5 bases and J gave up 2 bases, with 10 bases separating them. This CDR3 comprises 14 residues. The CDR3 DNA sequence: TGTGCCAGCAGTGCGGGGGACACCTACAATGAGCAGTTCTTC. Translated: CASSAGDTYNEQFF.

The V call is TRBV12-1, the J call TRBJ2-3; the D segment call TRBD1 is taken from the table without a DNA check. TRBV12-1 has pseudogene status. The CDR3 sequence is 17 residues long. The CDR3 spells CASSPPGDAASTDTQYF. Written as DNA, the CDR3 is TGTGCCAGCAGCCCCCCCGGGGACGCGGCTAGCACAGATACGCAGTATTTT.

This clonotype came up a few times. This chain joins TRBV6-5 and TRBJ2-1; D gene uncertain. Between the trimmed V and J ends, which lost 0 bases and 5 bases, there was a span of 8 bases. Germline V gene lookup returns CDR1 MNHEY and CDR2 SVGAGI. The CDR3 has 14 residues. The CDR3 region has the DNA TGTGCCAGCAGTTACTCAAGAAGAAACAATGAGCAGTTCTTC. Encoded protein: CASSYSRRNNEQFF.

V gene TRBV7-2 combines with J gene TRBJ2-5, with D possibly being TRBD1 or TRBD2 (6 bases each). Trimming took off 4 bases at V and 2 bases at J, with 14 bases between the two ends. This CDR3 spans 15 amino acids. Germline values: CDR1 SGHTA, CDR2 FQGNSA. In DNA form, the CDR3 reads TGTGCCAGCAGCTCATGGAGGGACAAACAAGAGACCCAGTACTTC. Translating it yields CASSSWRDKQETQYF.

This clonotype was seen a few times. This sequence joins TRBV5-1 and TRBJ1-1; D not certain. This CDR3 has 13 residues. CDR1 is SGHRS, CDR2 YFSETQ, per germline. V was clipped by 0 bases and J by 4 bases, with 7 bases between them. The CDR3 nucleotides are TGCGCCAGCAGCTTGGAGTGGGGCACTGAAGCTTTCTTT. Amino acids: CASSLEWGTEAFF.

This clonotype was observed a handful of times. The V gene is TRBV4-1, the J gene TRBJ2-2; 11 bases match TRBD2. V gave up 3 bases and J gave up 4 bases; unmatched junction bases: 7. From germline, CDR1 is MGHRA and CDR2 YSYEKL. CDR3 length: 17 residues. In nucleotides, the CDR3 is TGCGCCAGCAGCCAGGAGATAGCGGGGGGGCCCACCGGGGAGCTGTTTTTT. Encoded protein: CASSQEIAGGPTGELFF.

The rearrangement uses TRBV10-2 and TRBJ2-1; 13 bases agree with TRBD2. The junction had 7 bases not matched to a gene; V was cut back by 6 bases and J by 8 bases. The CDR3 is made up of 15 amino acids. From germline, CDR1 is WSHSY and CDR2 SAAADI. The DNA for the CDR3 is TGCGCCAGCAGGATAACTAGCGGGGGGGCCGATGAGCAGTTCTTC. Its translation is CASRITSGGADEQFF.

This clonotype was observed a few times. The chain links TRBV6-5 to TRBJ1-2, with 10 bases matching TRBD1. This CDR3 spans 16 amino acids. Germline V gene lookup returns CDR1 MNHEY and CDR2 SVGAGI. V lost 2 bases, J lost 2 bases, and 5 bases stayed unmatched. CDR3 nucleotides: TGTGCCAGCAGTTACGCGGGACAGGGGCCCAACTATGGCTACACCTTC. It codes for CASSYAGQGPNYGYTF.

This clonotype occurred a few times. The chain recombines TRBV6-1 with TRBJ1-1, with 8 bases identical to TRBD1. After removal of 5 bases from V and 7 bases from J, the junction contained 6 bases not matched to a gene. The germline gives CDR1 MNHNS, CDR2 SASEGT. CDR3 size: 13 residues. The CDR3: CASSRTGGSEAFF. CDR3 sequence (DNA): TGTGCCAGCAGTCGTACAGGGGGAAGTGAAGCTTTCTTT.

This clonotype was counted only a few times. V is TRBV20-1 and J is TRBJ1-5; 7 bases map to TRBD1. The CDR3 totals 14 residues. V trimming: 6 bases; J trimming: 5 bases; junction bases outside the gene matches: 10. Looked up from germline, CDR1 is DFQATT and CDR2 is SNEGSKA (reference sequence). The CDR3 loop reads CSASPGGKDQPQHF. The DNA of the CDR3 is TGCAGTGCAAGCCCAGGGGGGAAAGATCAGCCCCAGCATTTT.

This clonotype was picked up a small number of times. The chain employs TRBV7-9 and TRBJ1-1; no clear D gene. Between the trimmed V and J ends, which lost 5 bases and 0 bases, there was a span of 10 bases. CDR1 is SEHNR and CDR2 is FQNEAQ in the germline V gene (reference sequence). This CDR3 is built from 14 residues. CDR3 sequence reads: CASSANTMNTEAFF. For the CDR3, the DNA is TGTGCCAGCAGCGCGAATACTATGAACACTGAAGCTTTCTTT.

The chain joins TRBV5-1 to TRBJ2-2; 10 nucleotides line up with TRBD2. CDR3 size: 14 residues. The V and J ends lost 5 bases and 7 bases, in that order; junction bases with no gene match: 5. Germline V lookup: CDR1 SGHRS, CDR2 YFSETQ. CDR3 loop: CASRLAGWIGELFF. The CDR3 DNA sequence: TGCGCCAGCAGACTAGCGGGGTGGATCGGGGAGCTGTTTTTT.

The chain combines TRBV5-6 with TRBJ1-6; D is perhaps TRBD1 (6 bases). Trimming cost V 4 bases and J 5 bases, with 10 bases left between them. Germline CDR1 and CDR2: SGHDT and YYEEEE. The CDR3 has 14 residues. CDR3 nucleotides: TGTGCCAGCAGCAGGGGGACCAATAATTCACCCCTCCACTTT. Its protein is CASSRGTNNSPLHF.

This clonotype showed up just a few times. The chain couples TRBV5-1 to TRBJ2-5; D perhaps matches TRBD1 (5 bases). Trimming cost V 9 bases and J 5 bases, with 14 bases left between them. The CDR3 loop spans 12 amino acids. From germline, CDR1 is SGHRS and CDR2 YFSETQ. The CDR3: CATRRGYETQYF. In nucleotides, the CDR3 is TGCGCCACACGAAGGGGTTACGAGACCCAGTACTTC. Combining the CDR3 with reference TRBV5-1 and TRBJ2-5 gives the whole variable domain KAGVTQTPRYLIKTRGQQVTLSCSPISGHRSVSWYQQTPGQGLQFLFEYFSETQRNKGNFPGRFSGRQFSNSRSEMNVSTLELGDSALYLCATRRGYETQYFGPGTRLLVL.

The rearrangement joins TRBV5-1 to TRBJ2-7; tentatively, D is TRBD1 or TRBD2 (5 bases each). This CDR3 has 14 residues. The germline gives CDR1 SGHRS, CDR2 YFSETQ. Trimming removed 0 bases from V and 5 bases from J, with 12 bases in between. The CDR3 bases are TGCGCCAGCAGCTTGGGTAAGGGGACCCACGAGCAGTACTTC. This gives the protein CASSLGKGTHEQYF.

The V gene is TRBV3-1, the J gene TRBJ2-1, with TRBD2 matching over 9 bases. From germline, CDR1 is LGHDT and CDR2 YNNKEL (reference sequence). The CDR3 is 15 residues long. The trim removed 0 bases at V and 4 bases at J, leaving 1 base unmatched. CDR3 coding DNA: TGTGCCAGCAGCCAAGAAGCGGGAGGATACAATGAGCAGTTCTTC. Amino acids: CASSQEAGGYNEQFF.

This clonotype has a count of ten or more. This rearrangement joins TRBV12-3 or TRBV12-4 to TRBJ2-3; D might be TRBD2 (6 bases). The CDR3 length is 12 residues. Trimming cost V 3 bases and J 14 bases, with 15 bases left between them. As DNA, the CDR3 is TGTGCCAGCAGTTTGGCTAGCGCCCTCCCGTATTTT. Protein: CASSLASALPYF.

This clonotype was recorded at least ten times. The chain carries TRBV9 and TRBJ2-1; D uncertain. The germline gives CDR1 SGDLS, CDR2 YYNGEE. The CDR3 is 14 residues long. V lost 5 bases to trimming and J lost 5 bases, with 14 bases between them. Here the CDR3 DNA reads TGTGCCAGCAGACCCCCGGGTGGGAACAATGAGCAGTTCTTC. This codes for CASRPPGGNNEQFF.

This rearrangement joins TRBV5-1 to TRBJ2-3; TRBD2 matches at 8 bases. The CDR3 is made up of 16 amino acids. Germline V gene lookup returns CDR1 SGHRS and CDR2 YFSETQ. Trimming took 1 base from V and 0 from J; bases not matched to a gene: 4. CDR3 protein: CASSLRRGDSTDTQYF. The CDR3 region has the DNA TGCGCCAGCAGCTTGAGGCGGGGGGATAGCACAGATACGCAGTATTTT.